These 17 T cell receptor beta chains came from one sample sequenced in a study of radiotherapy plus CTLA-4 blockade in lung cancer. Only in-frame clones appear in the TCRdb table, and some are missing; sequencing was by immunoSEQ multiplex PCR. The sample carries some 34,000 clones, just under 75% recorded once. The sequencing here drew on peripheral blood, taken from a patient treated with radiotherapy plus ipilimumab. The receptors stem from a human donor with non-small cell lung cancer who had stable disease on radiotherapy plus ipilimumab.

In nucleotides, the CDR3 is TGTGCCAGTAGTCCCTGGGGGGGTATCGTCACTGAAGCTTTCTTT. This encodes CASSPWGGIVTEAFF. The chain combines TRBV19 with TRBJ1-1, with a tentative D call TRBD1 (5 bases). CDR1 is LNHDA, CDR2 SQIVND, per germline (reference sequence). V dropped 5 bases and J dropped 4 bases, with 17 bases sitting between them. The CDR3 is 15 residues long.

CDR3 nucleotide sequence: TGTGCCAGCAGCTTATTGGGGCGCACAGATACGCAGTATTTT. Its translation: CASSLLGRTDTQYF. V is TRBV7-2 and J is TRBJ2-3, with a tentative D call TRBD1 (5 bases). Trimming cost V 2 bases and J 1 base, with 7 bases left between them. Germline CDR1 reads SGHTA; CDR2 reads FQGNSA. The CDR3 consists of 14 residues.

The CDR3, as DNA: TGTGCAAGTCGACCTACCCCGGGGGGCCCCCTACTAGGCACTGAAGCTTTCTTT. This translates into CASRPTPGGPLLGTEAFF. The gene calls are TRBV12-2 and TRBJ1-1. TRBV12-2 is labeled a pseudogene. CDR3 length: 18 amino acids.

This clone turned up a few times. The chain recombines TRBV5-1 with TRBJ2-7; perhaps TRBD2 as D (5 bases). CDR1 and CDR2 from the germline V gene are SGHRS and YFSETQ. V lost 0 bases and J 0 bases, leaving 13 bases between the germline ends. The length of the CDR3 is 16 residues. The CDR3 spells CASSLAEGYYSYEQYF. In DNA form, the CDR3 reads TGCGCCAGCAGCTTGGCTGAGGGATACTACTCCTACGAGCAGTACTTC.

This rearrangement joins TRBV11-3 to TRBJ1-2; perhaps TRBD1 as D (6 bases). Germline assignment: CDR1 SGHNT and CDR2 YENEEA. The CDR3 runs to 14 residues. Trimming took 1 base from V and 8 from J, leaving 14 bases between them. This CDR3 is CASSLGWGLEGYTF. CDR3 in DNA: TGTGCCAGCAGCTTAGGTTGGGGGCTGGAAGGCTACACCTTC.

The J gene is TRBJ1-1, the V gene TRBV11-3; D is possibly TRBD1 (5 bases). Deletions cut 3 bases from V and 1 base from J, with 12 bases between. Looked up from germline, CDR1 is SGHNT and CDR2 is YENEEA. This CDR3 is 15 amino acids long. The chain's CDR3 is CASSLGQGENTEAFF. The CDR3 region has the DNA TGTGCCAGCAGCTTGGGGCAGGGCGAGAACACTGAAGCTTTCTTT.

V and J are TRBV5-1 and TRBJ1-1; D not certain. V dropped 4 bases and J dropped 0 bases, with 13 bases sitting between them. The germline gives CDR1 SGHRS, CDR2 YFSETQ. CDR3 length: 15 amino acids. CDR3 loop: CASSQFRPMNTEAFF. In DNA form, the CDR3 reads TGCGCCAGCAGCCAGTTCAGGCCTATGAACACTGAAGCTTTCTTT.

This clone was detected only once. The chain has TRBV27 and TRBJ1-6, with D possibly being TRBD1 (5 bases). This CDR3 has 14 residues. CDR1 is MNHEY and CDR2 is SMNVEV in the germline V gene (reference sequence). Trimming took 2 bases from V and 8 from J, leaving 10 bases between them. CDR3: CASSLGRGYSPLHF. CDR3 coding DNA: TGTGCCAGCAGTTTAGGGAGGGGTTATTCACCCCTCCACTTT.

The V gene is TRBV7-2, the J gene TRBJ1-5; 8 nucleotides align to TRBD1. The ends lost 6 bases at V and 3 bases at J; junction bases unmatched: 7. Germline values: CDR1 SGHTA, CDR2 FQGNSA. The CDR3 runs 15 residues. CDR3 amino acids: CASSRTGRINQPQHF. The CDR3 DNA reads as TGTGCCAGCAGTCGGACAGGGCGGATCAATCAGCCCCAGCATTTT.

The gene calls are TRBV5-5 and TRBJ2-7; 8 nucleotides agree with TRBD2. This CDR3 contains 14 residues. J gave up 4 bases and V 4 bases, and 7 bases lay outside the gene matches. Germline-derived CDR1 and CDR2 are SGHKS and YYEKEE (reference sequence). The CDR3 sequence: CASSKAGRGYEQYF. In DNA, the CDR3 is TGTGCCAGCAGCAAAGCCGGGAGGGGTTACGAGCAGTACTTC.

V gene TRBV5-1 combines with J gene TRBJ1-2, with TRBD1 matching 9 bases. V gave up 6 bases and J gave up 6 bases; unmatched junction bases: 12. The CDR3 sequence is 15 residues long. CDR1 is SGHRS, CDR2 YFSETQ, per germline. The CDR3 DNA follows: TGCGCCAGCACCTTCGGAACAGGGGGCGGGAATGGCTACACCTTC. Protein sequence: CASTFGTGGGNGYTF.

In its sample, this clone was seen many times. The CDR3 nucleotides are TGTGCCAGCAGTTTATCGTGGGGGACAGAAGGCTACACCTTC. It yields the protein CASSLSWGTEGYTF. This chain joins TRBV27 and TRBJ1-2; 7 nucleotides align to TRBD1. CDR1 and CDR2 (germline): MNHEY, SMNVEV (reference sequence). The J segment lost 8 bases and the V segment lost 0 bases, leaving 6 bases of the junction unmatched. The CDR3 is 14 residues long.

The chain is built from TRBV19 and TRBJ2-5; D may be TRBD1 (5 bases). Trimming took 5 bases from V and 6 from J, leaving 16 bases between them. There are 14 residues in the CDR3. CDR1 and CDR2 from the germline V gene are LNHDA and SQIVND (reference sequence). CDR3: CASSQGRLGKTQYF. The CDR3 coding sequence is TGTGCCAGTAGTCAGGGTCGCCTGGGGAAGACCCAGTACTTC.

The chain couples TRBV6-1 to TRBJ2-2; TRBD2 is a possible D gene (6 bases). V shed 2 bases and J shed 7 bases, with 11 bases lying between them. This CDR3 region has 14 residues. In germline, CDR1 is MNHNS, CDR2 SASEGT. CDR3 nucleotide sequence: TGTGCCAGCAGTGAACGATCGGAGGGCGGGGAGCTGTTTTTT. Amino acids: CASSERSEGGELFF.

The rearrangement links TRBV5-1 to TRBJ2-2, with D possibly matching TRBD1 (7 bases). Trimming left V 4 bases short and J 7 bases short, with 14 bases between. Germline CDR1 is SGHRS and CDR2 is YFSETQ. The length of the CDR3 is 14 residues. The CDR3 DNA reads as TGCGCCAGCAGCCGCAGGGGGGCAAACGGGGAGCTGTTTTTT. It encodes CASSRRGANGELFF.

CDR3: CAWRAEGSHNSPLHF. CDR3 coding DNA: TGTGCCTGGAGGGCCGAGGGCAGCCATAATTCACCCCTCCACTTT. J is TRBJ1-6 and V is TRBV30; D gene unclear. The CDR3 covers 15 residues. The V gene lost 3 bases and the J gene lost 5 bases, with 14 bases spanning the gap. CDR1 and CDR2 (germline): GTSNPN, SVGIG (reference sequence).

The chain employs TRBV7-3 and TRBJ2-1; 11 nucleotides agree with TRBD2. Germline CDR1 reads SGHTA; CDR2 reads FQGTGA. This CDR3 has 17 residues. V was pared by 5 bases and J by 4 bases, with 10 bases of the junction left unmatched. The CDR3 region is CASSPAGVAGGYNEQFF. The CDR3 DNA reads as TGTGCCAGCAGCCCGGCGGGGGTAGCGGGGGGGTACAATGAGCAGTTCTTC.